These 28 T cell receptor beta chains came from one sample sequenced in a study of blood T cell repertoires in COVID-19 (dated by TCRdb to the early 2020s). To prepare the library, the immunoSEQ multiplex PCR assay was applied. The clones in this table, taken by TCRdb from immuneACCESS, are in-frame only. Not every clone is retained; where verified, under half of the shortfall comes from an unresolved V gene, and the cause of the rest is unknown. Counted in this sample were around 300,000 clones; about 80% of them appeared once. The ten top clones hold 8% to 9.5% of the sample. The specimen was peripheral blood. The receptors stem from a woman in her fifties or sixties who had recovered from COVID-19.

This clone was detected a few times. Other DNA sequences within the sample encode an identical CDR3. The rearrangement links TRBV29-1 to TRBJ2-1; D ambiguous. V lost 2 bases and J 5 bases, leaving 7 bases between the germline ends. CDR3 length equals 12 residues. Per germline, CDR1 SQVTM and CDR2 ANQGSEA. The CDR3 is CSVEFRDNEQFF. In DNA, the CDR3 is TGCAGCGTTGAATTTCGCGACAATGAGCAGTTCTTC.

There are a few counts of this clone. The chain has TRBV11-2 and TRBJ2-7; D remains unclear. The germline V gene encodes CDR1 SGHAT and CDR2 FQNNGV. Between the trimmed V and J ends, which lost 2 bases and 4 bases, there was a span of 9 bases. The CDR3 consists of 13 residues. CDR3 sequence (DNA): TGTGCCAGCAGCTTAACCAACTTGTACGAGCAGTACTTC. This sequence encodes CASSLTNLYEQYF.

This clone has only a few counts. The rearrangement uses TRBV14 and TRBJ1-6; D gene unclear. The CDR3 sequence is 16 residues long. Trimming pared 3 bases from V and 14 bases from J, leaving 23 bases between. In germline, CDR1 is SGHDN, CDR2 FVKESK. CDR3 loop: CASSQWAASEGTSLHF. The CDR3 DNA reads TGTGCCAGCAGCCAGTGGGCAGCCTCTGAAGGTACATCCCTCCACTTT.

This clone was recorded a few times. The J gene is TRBJ1-1, the V gene TRBV28; D possibly corresponds to TRBD1 (6 bases). Between the trimmed V and J ends, which lost 1 base and 6 bases, there was a span of 15 bases. CDR1 and CDR2 (germline): MDHEN, SYDVKM. The CDR3 contains 15 residues. The chain's CDR3 is CASSLLSKGGAEAFF. CDR3 in DNA: TGTGCCAGCAGTTTATTATCAAAAGGGGGTGCTGAAGCTTTCTTT.

The chain uses TRBV6-5 and TRBJ1-1, with 7 bases identical to TRBD1. Germline V CDR1 and CDR2: MNHEY, SVGAGI. CDR3 size: 15 residues. V lost 6 bases to trimming and J lost 1 base; unmatched junction nucleotides: 8. Written as DNA, the CDR3 is TGTGCCAGCAGCACCTGGACAGGCGGGAACACTGAAGCTTTCTTT. Its protein product is CASSTWTGGNTEAFF.

V is TRBV4-1 and J is TRBJ1-1; D is unresolved. The CDR3 length is 14 residues. Germline values: CDR1 MGHRA, CDR2 YSYEKL. The V gene lost 1 base and the J gene lost 4 bases, with 10 bases spanning the gap. Written as DNA, the CDR3 is TGCGCCAGCAGCCAAGTCAGGCGTGGCACTGAAGCTTTCTTT. It yields the protein CASSQVRRGTEAFF.

The chain employs TRBV28 and TRBJ2-5; 7 bases line up with TRBD1. This CDR3 comprises 14 residues. The V gene's germline CDR1 is MDHEN and CDR2 SYDVKM. V dropped 6 bases and J dropped 7; count of bases not matched to a gene: 11. The CDR3 DNA reads TGTGCCAGCAGCAGACAGGGAGCGATGGGGACCCAGTACTTC. Protein: CASSRQGAMGTQYF.

V gene TRBV28 combines with J gene TRBJ1-4, with D perhaps TRBD1 (6 bases). The germline gives CDR1 MDHEN, CDR2 SYDVKM. The CDR3 spans 17 residues. Trimming took 0 bases from V and 0 from J, leaving 11 bases between them. The CDR3 DNA reads TGTGCCAGCAGTTTATGGTCCAGGGGTACAACTAATGAAAAACTGTTTTTT. The encoded protein is CASSLWSRGTTNEKLFF.

This clone was recorded once. V gene TRBV12-5 combines with J gene TRBJ1-1, with D possibly matching TRBD1 (6 bases). The CDR3 extends over 16 amino acids. Trimming left V 5 bases short and J 0 bases short, with 16 bases between. Germline CDR1 and CDR2: LGHNT and FRNRAP. The CDR3 bases are TGTGCTAGTGGTCGCGGGGGCGGACACGTGAACACTGAAGCTTTCTTT. Translating gives CASGRGGGHVNTEAFF.

The V and J genes are TRBV10-3 and TRBJ1-2, with D perhaps TRBD1 (6 bases). V was trimmed by 6 bases and J by 3 bases, leaving 11 bases between them. Germline lookup yields CDR1 ENHRY and CDR2 SYGVKD. The CDR3 length is 13 residues. The CDR3 region is CAISPPGDYGYTF. As DNA, the CDR3 is TGTGCCATCAGCCCCCCAGGGGACTATGGCTACACCTTC.

The chain couples TRBV4-1 to TRBJ1-6; TRBD1 aligns across 8 bases. There are 18 residues in the CDR3. Germline trimming cut 5 bases from V and 4 bases from J; bases unmatched to any gene: 13. Germline V gene lookup returns CDR1 MGHRA and CDR2 YSYEKL. CDR3 in DNA: TGCGCCAGCAGCAACGGCCCGGGACAGGTTTTTTATAATTCACCCCTCCACTTT. The encoded protein is CASSNGPGQVFYNSPLHF.

The rearrangement links TRBV18 to TRBJ2-1; no firm D call. Trimming removed 0 bases at V and 5 bases at J, with 8 bases between. Germline V gene lookup returns CDR1 KGHSH and CDR2 LQKENI. The length of the CDR3 is 14 residues. CDR3 DNA: TGTGCCAGCTCACCACCGAACAAAAACAATGAGCAGTTCTTC. Its protein product is CASSPPNKNNEQFF.

This chain joins TRBV4-3 and TRBJ1-4; D call uncertain. Germline CDR1 reads LGHNA; CDR2 reads YSLEER. Trimming shortened V by 0 bases and J by 0 bases, and 11 bases separated the two germline ends. This CDR3 contains 17 residues. The CDR3 DNA reads as TGCGCCAGCAGCCAAGATTCACAAGTTGCAACTAATGAAAAACTGTTTTTT. It yields the protein CASSQDSQVATNEKLFF.

The chain recombines TRBV23-1 with TRBJ1-1; no definite D call. TRBV23-1 is placed among ORFs of uncertain function. The CDR3 loop spans 14 amino acids. V was trimmed by 0 bases and J by 1 base, leaving 6 bases between them. Here the CDR3 DNA reads TGCGCCAGCAGTCAATCACAGAGGAACACTGAAGCTTTCTTT. Its translation is CASSQSQRNTEAFF.

The V gene is TRBV5-1, the J gene TRBJ2-3; D might be TRBD1 (5 bases). The germline V gene has CDR1 SGHRS and CDR2 YFSETQ. The CDR3 has 14 amino acids. V lost 3 bases and J lost 2, with 10 bases in between. The CDR3 region is CASSSGHLTDTQYF. In nucleotides, the CDR3 is TGCGCCAGCAGCTCCGGACACCTCACAGATACGCAGTATTTT. The entire variable domain, with the rest obtained from reference TRBV5-1 and TRBJ2-3, is as follows: KAGVTQTPRYLIKTRGQQVTLSCSPISGHRSVSWYQQTPGQGLQFLFEYFSETQRNKGNFPGRFSGRQFSNSRSEMNVSTLELGDSALYLCASSSGHLTDTQYFGPGTRLTVL.

In this sample, this clone turned up a few times. J is TRBJ1-5 and V is TRBV29-1, with D perhaps matching TRBD1 (5 bases). The germline V and J ends were trimmed by 7 bases and 5 bases, with 15 bases remaining between them. CDR1 and CDR2 (germline): SQVTM, ANQGSEA. CDR3 length: 13 amino acids. The CDR3 loop is CSGTSGVDQPQHF. The DNA for the CDR3 is TGCAGCGGCACTTCGGGGGTCGATCAGCCCCAGCATTTT.

The rearrangement joins TRBV4-3 to TRBJ2-1; 11 positions agree with TRBD1. Trimming at V came to 4 bases and at J to 7 bases, leaving 9 bases not matched to a gene. The CDR3 totals 16 residues. CDR1 is LGHNA and CDR2 is YSLEER in the germline V gene. The CDR3 here is CASSPRGQGVSNEQFF. CDR3 DNA sequence: TGCGCCAGCAGCCCGAGGGGACAGGGGGTTTCTAATGAGCAGTTCTTC.

This chain uses TRBV6-6 with TRBJ2-1; tentative D call: TRBD1 (5 bases). V was clipped by 5 bases and J by 8 bases, with 13 bases between them. The CDR3 spans 13 residues. From germline, CDR1 is MNHNY and CDR2 SVGAGI (reference sequence). The CDR3 nucleotides read TGTGCCAGCAGTACTCAGGGAACCCATGAGCAGTTCTTC. Translation: CASSTQGTHEQFF.

The chain carries TRBV18 and TRBJ2-2; 8 bases map to TRBD1. CDR3 length: 13 amino acids. The junction had 2 bases not matched to a gene; V was cut back by 3 bases and J by 8 bases. The germline V gene has CDR1 KGHSH and CDR2 LQKENI. The CDR3 DNA is TGTGCCAGCTCACCGACAGGGGTAGGGGAGCTGTTTTTT. This sequence encodes CASSPTGVGELFF.

J is TRBJ2-5 and V is TRBV28, with 12 bases aligning to TRBD2. With 4 bases clipped from V and 11 bases from J, the junction kept 8 bases outside the gene matches. Germline values: CDR1 MDHEN, CDR2 SYDVKM. This CDR3 has 14 amino acids. The CDR3 DNA sequence: TGTGCCAGCAGTTCCGGTACTAGCGGGGGGAATCAGTACTTC. As protein: CASSSGTSGGNQYF.

This clone has just one count. This rearrangement joins TRBV5-6 to TRBJ2-7; TRBD1 aligns across 11 bases. The CDR3 totals 19 residues. After removal of 4 bases from V and 2 bases from J, the junction contained 17 bases not matched to a gene. The germline V gene has CDR1 SGHDT and CDR2 YYEEEE. CDR3 nucleotides: TGTGCCAGCAGCGCCCTGGACAGGGGGCACCCAACTGCTACCTACGAGCAGTACTTC. The encoded protein is CASSALDRGHPTATYEQYF.

This clone was counted a single time. This sequence joins TRBV6-5 and TRBJ2-5; D remains ambiguous. Germline V CDR1 and CDR2: MNHEY, SVGAGI. The V end lost 4 bases, the J end lost 5 bases, and 14 bases lay between the germline ends. This CDR3 is 14 amino acids long. CDR3 amino acids: CASSSNVHRETQYF. As DNA, the CDR3 is TGTGCCAGCAGTTCAAACGTTCACCGGGAGACCCAGTACTTC.

The chain combines TRBV18 with TRBJ2-1; 12 bases match TRBD2. In germline, CDR1 is KGHSH, CDR2 LQKENI. V lost 1 base, J lost 7 bases, and 2 bases stayed unmatched. This CDR3 has 15 amino acids. CDR3 region: CASSPRLAGANEQFF. In nucleotides, the CDR3 is TGTGCCAGCTCACCACGACTAGCGGGAGCAAATGAGCAGTTCTTC.

V gene TRBV24-1 combines with J gene TRBJ1-2; a weak D match, TRBD1 (5 bases). The CDR3 spans 14 residues. Trimming stripped 0 bases from V and 4 bases from J, with 8 bases between. CDR1 is KGHDR and CDR2 is SFDVKD in the germline V gene. The CDR3 loop reads CATSDLARAYGYTF. The CDR3 region has the DNA TGTGCCACCAGTGATTTGGCCAGGGCCTATGGCTACACCTTC.

The chain combines TRBV9 with TRBJ2-6; D may be TRBD1 (5 bases). Germline CDR1 is SGDLS and CDR2 is YYNGEE. The CDR3 has 20 amino acids. The germline V and J ends were trimmed by 4 bases and 0 bases, with 23 bases remaining between them. In DNA, the CDR3 is TGTGCCAGCAGCCCCAGTGCTGGCAGGGTCTTTAGCTCTGGGGCCAACGTCCTGACTTTC. Translated, it gives CASSPSAGRVFSSGANVLTF.

The chain joins TRBV19 to TRBJ1-1; TRBD1 matches 9 bases. The V gene end was trimmed by 7 bases and the J gene end by 5 bases; junction bases not matched to a gene: 8. This CDR3 is 14 amino acids long. Germline CDR1 and CDR2: LNHDA and SQIVND (reference sequence). The CDR3 region is CASKNGQGRTEAFF. CDR3 nucleotides: TGTGCCAGTAAAAATGGACAGGGGAGAACTGAAGCTTTCTTT.

The chain uses TRBV27 and TRBJ1-1; D is possibly TRBD1 (6 bases). The CDR3 contains 13 residues. Per the germline V gene, CDR1 is MNHEY and CDR2 is SMNVEV (reference sequence). V dropped 2 bases and J dropped 11 bases, with 15 bases sitting between them. The CDR3 is CASSLARGTGAFF. The CDR3 nucleotides are TGTGCCAGCAGTTTAGCCAGGGGCACCGGGGCTTTCTTT.

This chain links TRBV5-1 with TRBJ2-7, with TRBD1 matching 7 bases. J lost 0 bases, V lost 4 bases, and 10 bases had no gene match. Looked up from germline, CDR1 is SGHRS and CDR2 is YFSETQ. This CDR3 comprises 16 residues. The CDR3 DNA follows: TGCGCCAGCAGCCCAGCGTCTACAGGGGCCTCCTACGAGCAGTACTTC. This encodes CASSPASTGASYEQYF. The variable domain in full, completed from reference TRBV5-1 and TRBJ2-7, reads KAGVTQTPRYLIKTRGQQVTLSCSPISGHRSVSWYQQTPGQGLQFLFEYFSETQRNKGNFPGRFSGRQFSNSRSEMNVSTLELGDSALYLCASSPASTGASYEQYFGPGTRLTVT.